These 25 T cell receptor beta chains came from one sample sequenced in a study of cytomegalovirus exposure and HLA in healthy donors. The PCR ran on 60 Vbeta and 13 Jbeta primers. Some clones are missing from TCRdb's copy, which holds only in-frame ones; the method was immunoSEQ multiplex PCR. This sample has more than 85,000 clones; around 60% occur once, and the top ten carry around 4.8%. Sequenced sample: PBMCs. These receptors were taken from a human donor in good health.

This rearrangement joins TRBV28 to TRBJ2-3; 10 bases are a match to TRBD2. Trimming took 5 bases from V and 0 from J; bases not matched to a gene: 8. Germline lookup yields CDR1 MDHEN and CDR2 SYDVKM. The CDR3 consists of 17 residues. CDR3 DNA: TGTGCCAGCAGTAAACCACCGGGACTAGCGAGCACAGATACGCAGTATTTT. This sequence encodes CASSKPPGLASTDTQYF.

In its sample, this clone was seen a few times. This CDR3 reads CASSQGGRANYGYTF. CDR3 sequence (DNA): TGTGCCAGCAGCCAGGGCGGCAGAGCTAACTATGGCTACACCTTC. The V gene is TRBV7-2, the J gene TRBJ1-2; D may be TRBD1 (5 bases). V lost 5 bases, J lost 0 bases, and 13 bases lay in between. The germline gives CDR1 SGHTA, CDR2 FQGNSA. The CDR3 consists of 15 residues.

The CDR3 nucleotides are TGTGCCTGGGCACGAAGAGCGGGAGAGACCCAGTACTTC. It yields the protein CAWARRAGETQYF. The V and J genes are TRBV30 and TRBJ2-5; tentatively, D is TRBD2 (6 bases). This CDR3 spans 13 amino acids. V was cut by 5 bases and J by 4 bases, with 14 bases left in between. CDR1 is GTSNPN, CDR2 SVGIG, per germline (reference sequence).

A single count supports this clone. V and J are TRBV7-9 and TRBJ2-1; 15 bases fit TRBD2. The trim removed 4 bases at V and 4 bases at J, leaving 8 bases unmatched. CDR3 length: 18 residues. The germline CDR1 and CDR2 sequences are SEHNR and FQNEAQ (reference sequence). The CDR3 sequence: CASSSAGTSGRTYNEQFF. DNA for the CDR3: TGTGCCAGCAGCTCCGCCGGGACTAGCGGGAGGACTTACAATGAGCAGTTCTTC.

The chain links TRBV7-9 to TRBJ1-4; TRBD1 matches 9 bases. Germline V gene data show CDR1 as SEHNR and CDR2 as FQNEAQ (reference sequence). The CDR3 is made up of 15 amino acids. With V trimmed by 6 bases and J by 4 bases, 6 bases remained unmatched. The CDR3 sequence is CASRLPGQGNEKLFF. The DNA for the CDR3 is TGTGCCAGCAGACTACCGGGACAGGGTAATGAAAAACTGTTTTTT. Drawing the rest from reference TRBV7-9 and TRBJ1-4, the complete variable domain is DTGVSQNPRHKITKRGQNVTFRCDPISEHNRLYWYRQTLGQGPEFLTYFQNEAQLEKSRLLSDRFSAERPKGSFSTLEIQRTEQGDSAMYLCASRLPGQGNEKLFFGSGTQLSVL.

There are a few counts of this clone. Other DNA sequences within the sample encode an identical CDR3. This chain uses TRBV6-1 with TRBJ2-2; TRBD2 agrees at 7 bases. This CDR3 has 14 amino acids. The V and J ends lost 2 bases and 6 bases, in that order; junction bases with no gene match: 3. Per the germline V gene, CDR1 is MNHNS and CDR2 is SASEGT. CDR3 residues: CASSELGRAGELFF. The CDR3 nucleotides are TGTGCCAGCAGTGAATTAGGGAGGGCCGGGGAGCTGTTTTTT.

This clone has a handful of counts. An end of the junction differs from the germline gene, which may be a read error. This chain connects TRBV19 to TRBJ1-5, with 7 bases matching TRBD1. Germline-derived CDR1 and CDR2 are LNHDA and SQIVND (reference sequence). The CDR3 is made up of 14 amino acids. The CDR3 region is CASSRGTDNLPQHF. In DNA form, the CDR3 reads TGTGCCAGTAGCAGGGGGACGGACAATCTGCCCCAGCATTTT.

This clone has a handful of counts. The rearrangement uses TRBV6-1 and TRBJ2-7; weak D call: TRBD2 (5 bases). Germline CDR1 is MNHNS and CDR2 is SASEGT. V lost 6 bases to trimming and J lost 4 bases, with 7 bases between them. The CDR3 is 11 residues long. In DNA, the CDR3 is TGTGCCAGCAGGCGAGGGTACGAGCAGTACTTC. Translated, it gives CASRRGYEQYF.

The V call is TRBV5-6, the J call TRBJ2-4, with D possibly being TRBD1 (5 bases). CDR3 length equals 15 residues. V lost 1 base, J lost 3 bases, and 11 bases lay in between. In germline, CDR1 is SGHDT, CDR2 YYEEEE. The CDR3 loop is CASSLQGLDKNIQYF. The CDR3, as DNA: TGTGCCAGCAGCTTGCAGGGTTTAGACAAAAACATTCAGTACTTC.

This clone turned up a few times. V and J are TRBV19 and TRBJ1-1; a possible D gene is TRBD1 (6 bases). This CDR3 contains 16 residues. V was pared by 5 bases and J by 1 base, with 17 bases between. Per germline, CDR1 LNHDA and CDR2 SQIVND (reference sequence). This chain's CDR3 is CASSGSSWGPNTEAFF. As DNA, the CDR3 is TGTGCCAGTAGTGGGAGTTCGTGGGGGCCGAACACTGAAGCTTTCTTT.

The chain employs TRBV7-9 and TRBJ2-7; D possibly corresponds to TRBD1 (6 bases). Deletions cut 3 bases from V and 0 bases from J, with 18 bases between. Germline CDR1 is SEHNR and CDR2 is FQNEAQ (reference sequence). The CDR3 has 17 residues. CDR3 residues: CASSFLGNGTSSYEQYF. For the CDR3, the DNA is TGTGCCAGCAGCTTTTTAGGGAACGGGACAAGCTCCTACGAGCAGTACTTC.

The chain combines TRBV27 with TRBJ1-2; 10 positions match TRBD1. This CDR3 region has 14 residues. The germline V gene encodes CDR1 MNHEY and CDR2 SMNVEV (reference sequence). Unmatched junction bases numbered 6, after V lost 2 bases and J lost 9 bases. CDR3 sequence: CASSLVGTGDRYTF. CDR3 bases: TGTGCCAGCAGTTTAGTCGGGACAGGGGATCGCTACACCTTC.

V usage is TRBV15 and J usage is TRBJ2-3; weak D call: TRBD2 (6 bases). The CDR3 totals 15 residues. V was shortened by 0 bases and J by 0 bases, with 7 bases between the two germline ends. The germline V gene encodes CDR1 LNHNV and CDR2 YYDKDF (reference sequence). CDR3 sequence reads: CATSRDRGSTDTQYF. The CDR3 region has the DNA TGTGCCACCAGCAGAGATCGGGGGAGCACAGATACGCAGTATTTT. Full variable domain (rest looked up from reference TRBV15 and TRBJ2-3): DAMVIQNPRYQVTQFGKPVTLSCSQTLNHNVMYWYQQKSSQAPKLLFHYYDKDFNNEADTPDNFQSRRPNTSFCFLDIRSPGLGDTAMYLCATSRDRGSTDTQYFGPGTRLTVL.

The table lists this clone with a few counts. V usage is TRBV11-2 and J usage is TRBJ1-2; the D gene is possibly TRBD1 (5 bases). The CDR3 is 14 residues long. CDR1 SGHAT and CDR2 FQNNGV come from the germline V gene. Trimming took off 5 bases at V and 8 bases at J, with 18 bases between the two ends. The DNA for the CDR3 is TGTGCCAGCAGCCCCGGGGGGGTAACGTACGGCTACACCTTC. Its translation: CASSPGGVTYGYTF.

The J gene is TRBJ2-5, the V gene TRBV12-5; weak D call: TRBD2 (5 bases). The CDR3 length is 13 residues. V lost 3 bases to trimming and J lost 1 base, with 6 bases between them. The V gene's germline CDR1 is LGHNT and CDR2 FRNRAP. CDR3 region: CASGLEGQETQYF. The DNA for the CDR3 is TGTGCTAGTGGTTTAGAGGGCCAAGAGACCCAGTACTTC.

The chain has TRBV10-1 and TRBJ2-1; 9 bases agree with TRBD2. V lost 10 bases and J lost 9; bases outside the gene matches: 10. There are 13 residues in the CDR3. CDR1 and CDR2 from the germline V gene are WNHNN and SYGVQD (reference sequence). CDR3 protein: CATEAGGGGEQFF. In nucleotides, the CDR3 is TGCGCCACCGAAGCGGGAGGAGGGGGTGAGCAGTTCTTC.

J is TRBJ1-5 and V is TRBV27; no clear D gene. V shed 4 bases and J shed 4 bases, with 8 bases lying between them. CDR1 and CDR2 from the germline V gene are MNHEY and SMNVEV (reference sequence). There are 13 residues in the CDR3. As DNA, the CDR3 is TGTGCCAGCAGTTCCCGGGGTAATCAGCCCCAGCATTTT. Its protein is CASSSRGNQPQHF.

The chain recombines TRBV2 with TRBJ1-6, with D uncertain. Germline assignment: CDR1 SNHLY and CDR2 FYNNEI. This CDR3 comprises 14 residues. The germline V and J ends were trimmed by 2 bases and 7 bases, with 9 bases remaining between them. CDR3 sequence reads: CASSEPGLNSPLHF. The CDR3 DNA sequence: TGTGCCAGCAGTGAACCTGGACTGAATTCACCCCTCCACTTT.

The chain links TRBV27 to TRBJ1-2; D might be TRBD1 (6 bases). Germline CDR1 and CDR2: MNHEY and SMNVEV (reference sequence). Trimming left V 2 bases short and J 1 base short, with 20 bases between. CDR3 length: 18 residues. CDR3 in DNA: TGTGCCAGCAGTTTAAGGGCGGCGGGGGCGCGGGGTAACTATGGCTACACCTTC. Translation: CASSLRAAGARGNYGYTF.

The rearrangement links TRBV28 to TRBJ2-5; TRBD2 aligns across 12 bases. CDR3 size: 16 residues. V lost 3 bases, J lost 5 bases, and 7 bases stayed unmatched. Germline CDR1 MDHEN, CDR2 SYDVKM. For the CDR3, the DNA is TGTGCCAGCAGTTTGCAGACTAGCGGGAGCGGGGAGACCCAGTACTTC. The encoded protein is CASSLQTSGSGETQYF.

Remarks on this clone: The same CDR3 also results from other DNA sequences found in this sample. CDR3 in DNA: TGTGCCAGCAGCTTAGGAGGGTCTTACGAGCAGTACTTC. Translating it yields CASSLGGSYEQYF. The rearrangement uses TRBV11-2 and TRBJ2-7, with D perhaps TRBD2 (5 bases). There are 13 residues in the CDR3. V lost 1 base and J lost 4, with 8 bases in between. CDR1 and CDR2 from the germline V gene are SGHAT and FQNNGV.

This clone has only a few counts. This sample includes further DNA sequences coding for the same CDR3. The chain joins TRBV5-1 to TRBJ1-2, with D possibly matching TRBD1 (5 bases). The V gene's germline CDR1 is SGHRS and CDR2 YFSETQ. The CDR3 totals 15 residues. Trimming removed 0 bases from V and 2 bases from J, with 11 bases in between. CDR3 nucleotide sequence: TGCGCCAGCAGCTTGGATGATCGGGGGAACTATGGCTACACCTTC. This translates into CASSLDDRGNYGYTF.

CDR3 protein: CASSLFQHYEQYF. The CDR3 region has the DNA TGTGCCAGCAGTTTATTCCAACACTACGAGCAGTACTTC. This chain links TRBV27 with TRBJ2-7, with D hard to call. CDR1 MNHEY and CDR2 SMNVEV come from the germline V gene (reference sequence). This CDR3 is 13 amino acids long. Trimming removed 1 base at V and 3 bases at J, with 7 bases between.

The chain employs TRBV2 and TRBJ2-1; 16 bases are a match to TRBD2. With 3 bases clipped from V and 8 bases from J, the junction kept 4 bases outside the gene matches. The CDR3 sequence is 16 residues long. CDR1 and CDR2 from the germline V gene are SNHLY and FYNNEI. CDR3: CASSDIGTSGRDEQFF. As DNA, the CDR3 is TGTGCCAGCAGTGATATAGGGACTAGCGGGAGGGATGAGCAGTTCTTC.

This clone was observed a handful of times. The chain is built from TRBV14 and TRBJ2-1; 8 positions match TRBD2. The germline gives CDR1 SGHDN, CDR2 FVKESK. The CDR3 is 16 residues long. V lost 4 bases to trimming and J lost 3 bases; unmatched junction nucleotides: 8. The CDR3 nucleotides read TGTGCCAGCAGCCGACGGGGGCTAGCGGGCTACAATGAGCAGTTCTTC. It yields the protein CASSRRGLAGYNEQFF.